The 5 T cell receptor beta chains below were found in one sample sequenced in a study of radiotherapy plus CTLA-4 blockade in lung cancer. Repertoires were generated with immunoSEQ multiplex PCR, while TCRdb's copy carries only in-frame clones and drops some. The data contain tens of thousands of clones, 60% to 80% of them singletons. The source was peripheral blood, collected from a patient treated with radiotherapy plus ipilimumab. Receptor source: a human donor with non-small cell lung cancer who had stable disease on radiotherapy plus ipilimumab.

The chain joins TRBV27 to TRBJ1-2, with 8 bases fitting TRBD1. There are 13 residues in the CDR3. V shed 4 bases, J shed 8 bases, and the junction held 6 bases outside the gene matches. Germline CDR1 MNHEY, CDR2 SMNVEV (reference sequence). This CDR3 is CASSSTGGRGYTF. In nucleotides, the CDR3 is TGTGCCAGCAGTTCCACAGGGGGAAGGGGCTACACCTTC.

This clone was seen a handful of times. This chain uses TRBV18 with TRBJ2-3; 7 bases are a match to TRBD1. CDR3 length: 17 residues. J was trimmed by 2 bases and V by 4 bases; bases with no gene match: 12. The germline CDR1 and CDR2 sequences are KGHSH and LQKENI. CDR3 amino acids: CASSLTTGTEYTDTQYF. CDR3 nucleotides: TGTGCCAGCTCACTAACAACCGGGACAGAGTACACAGATACGCAGTATTTT.

This clone was detected once. This sequence joins TRBV19 and TRBJ1-1, with D possibly TRBD1 on 6 matching bases. Trimming removed 5 bases at V and 7 bases at J, with 17 bases between. CDR1 LNHDA and CDR2 SQIVND come from the germline V gene (reference sequence). CDR3 length: 14 residues. CDR3 nucleotide sequence: TGTGCCAGTAGTCCGTACAGGGTAGTTGGTGAAGCTTTCTTT. Its translation is CASSPYRVVGEAFF.

A few counts support this clone. The rearrangement links TRBV11-2 to TRBJ2-3; TRBD2 matches at 11 bases. CDR3 length equals 16 residues. Germline lookup yields CDR1 SGHAT and CDR2 FQNNGV. V shed 1 base, J shed 2 bases, and the junction held 2 bases outside the gene matches. The CDR3 bases are TGTGCCAGCAGCTTAGTACTAGCGGGGGACACAGATACGCAGTATTTT. Translation gives CASSLVLAGDTDTQYF.

CDR3: CASSSLTGWQETQYF. The CDR3 DNA reads as TGTGCCAGCAGCTCTCTTACCGGGTGGCAAGAGACCCAGTACTTC. The V and J genes are TRBV5-4 and TRBJ2-5; the D is unclear. Trimming pared 3 bases from V and 2 bases from J, leaving 14 bases between. The CDR3 spans 15 residues. Germline V gene lookup returns CDR1 SGHNT and CDR2 YYREEE (reference sequence).